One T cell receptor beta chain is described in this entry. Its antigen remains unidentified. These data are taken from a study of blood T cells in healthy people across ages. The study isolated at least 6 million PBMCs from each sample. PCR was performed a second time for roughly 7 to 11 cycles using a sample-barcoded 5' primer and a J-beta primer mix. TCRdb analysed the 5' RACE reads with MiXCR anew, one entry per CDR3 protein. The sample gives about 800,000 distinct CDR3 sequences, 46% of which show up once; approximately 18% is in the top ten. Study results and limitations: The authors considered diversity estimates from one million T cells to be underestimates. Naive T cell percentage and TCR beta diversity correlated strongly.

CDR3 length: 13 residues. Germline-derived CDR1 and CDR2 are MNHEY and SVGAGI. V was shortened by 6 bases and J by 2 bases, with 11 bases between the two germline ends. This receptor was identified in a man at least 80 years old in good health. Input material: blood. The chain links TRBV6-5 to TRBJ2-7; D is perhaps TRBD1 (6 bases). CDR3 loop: CASRRGTPYEQYF. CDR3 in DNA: TGTGCCAGCAGACGAGGGACACCCTACGAGCAGTACTTC.